The clone carrying this T cell receptor (beta chain) was recorded only once. CDR1 and CDR2 (germline): LNHNV, YYDKDF (reference sequence). V lost 1 base, J lost 3 bases, and 23 bases lay in between. CDR3 length: 19 amino acids. This sample was taken from a study of OX40 agonist ivuxolimab in advanced cancers. Study background: Among those enrolled, mean age was 60 years (range roughly 20 to 79) and 75% to 85% were male.

The protocol was immunoSEQ multiplex PCR, while the TCRdb copy is restricted to in-frame clones and leaves out a portion. The table records around 53,000 clones, more than 85% of them present only once. The sequences come from CD4+ or CD8+ T cells sorted from blood, collected in a trial of the OX40 agonist ivuxolimab. The TCR sequence derives from an adult with an advanced solid tumor such as melanoma, head and neck, liver or kidney cancer. V usage is TRBV15 and J usage is TRBJ2-3; D tentatively reads TRBD1 or TRBD2 (5 bases each). CDR3 nucleotides: TGTGCCACCAGCAGAGTCTCCGGGGCCCTCTTTTTTTTTACAGATACGCAGTATTTT. It translates to CATSRVSGALFFFTDTQYF.